A single sample is the source of the 10 T cell receptor beta chains below, sequenced in a study of blood T cell repertoires in COVID-19 (TCRdb year 2020). Library prep was done by the immunoSEQ multiplex PCR assay. As stored in TCRdb, this immuneACCESS dataset retains in-frame rearrangements with V and J assigned. A fraction of the clones does not appear; measured against another copy, unresolved V genes explain less than half of the discrepancy, and the remainder lacks a known reason. The sample profile shows about 150,000 clones; 80% to 90% of them were found once. The ten largest clones represent approximately 6.1% of the sample. Material: peripheral blood. These receptors all come from a man at least 80 years old with acute or convalescent COVID-19.

The chain recombines TRBV6-6 with TRBJ2-1, with 11 nucleotides matching TRBD1. The trim removed 6 bases at V and 0 bases at J, leaving 1 base unmatched. This CDR3 contains 15 residues. The V gene's germline CDR1 is MNHNY and CDR2 SVGAGI (reference sequence). This chain's CDR3 is CASRGTGGSYNEQFF. CDR3 sequence (DNA): TGTGCCAGCAGAGGGACAGGGGGCTCCTACAATGAGCAGTTCTTC.

The CDR3 nucleotides are TGTGCCTGGAGGGCCCTCGGGACAGGGGATGGGAACACCATATATTTT. Translated, it gives CAWRALGTGDGNTIYF. The chain carries TRBV30 and TRBJ1-3; the match to TRBD1 covers 10 bases. Looked up from germline, CDR1 is GTSNPN and CDR2 is SVGIG (reference sequence). The CDR3 contains 16 residues. The V segment lost 3 bases and the J segment 7 bases; nucleotides outside the gene matches: 12.

The genes are TRBV7-9 and TRBJ2-5; TRBD2 aligns across 7 bases. V lost 1 base and J lost 5; bases outside the gene matches: 4. The CDR3 has 14 amino acids. CDR1 is SEHNR, CDR2 FQNEAQ, per germline (reference sequence). For the CDR3, the DNA is TGTGCCAGCAGCTTAGTCCCAGCGGGGGAGACCCAGTACTTC. It yields the protein CASSLVPAGETQYF.

The chain joins TRBV2 to TRBJ1-1; TRBD1 might be the D (5 bases). The CDR3 loop spans 22 amino acids. V lost 5 bases to trimming and J lost 0 bases, with 34 bases between them. CDR1 is SNHLY, CDR2 FYNNEI, per germline. CDR3 DNA sequence: TGTGCCAGCAGTCATCAGACGACAGCAATCTCCCCTCACCCCTTCGTGAACACTGAAGCTTTCTTT. Protein: CASSHQTTAISPHPFVNTEAFF.

This clone was recorded only once. The CDR3 region is CASSVESSGLAGVPTQYF. DNA of the CDR3: TGTGCCAGCAGCGTAGAATCTTCGGGACTAGCGGGGGTCCCTACGCAGTATTTT. V gene TRBV9 combines with J gene TRBJ2-3; 14 bases fit TRBD2. J gave up 8 bases and V 0 bases, and 11 bases lay outside the gene matches. The CDR3 sequence is 18 residues long. The germline V gene has CDR1 SGDLS and CDR2 YYNGEE.

This clone was counted a few times. This chain links TRBV19 with TRBJ1-4; tentative D call: TRBD1 (5 bases). CDR1 and CDR2 from the germline V gene are LNHDA and SQIVND (reference sequence). The V and J ends lost 8 bases and 6 bases respectively, with 16 bases between them. The CDR3 totals 14 residues. The CDR3 here is CASGIGAGYEKLFF. CDR3 DNA: TGTGCCAGTGGAATAGGGGCTGGTTATGAAAAACTGTTTTTT.

The genes are TRBV19 and TRBJ1-5, with a possible D match to TRBD1 (6 bases). In germline, CDR1 is LNHDA, CDR2 SQIVND (reference sequence). V was clipped by 4 bases and J by 1 base, with 11 bases between them. The CDR3 has 15 amino acids. CDR3 coding DNA: TGTGCCAGTAGTACTACAGGGATCAGCAATCAGCCCCAGCATTTT. Amino acids: CASSTTGISNQPQHF.

This sequence joins TRBV27 and TRBJ2-3; tentatively, D is TRBD2 (5 bases). The germline gives CDR1 MNHEY, CDR2 SMNVEV (reference sequence). The CDR3 is 15 residues long. Trimming stripped 5 bases from V and 5 bases from J, with 17 bases between. CDR3 sequence (DNA): TGTGCCAGCAGTCTCCGGGTGCCCGGGGTAGATACGCAGTATTTT. It is translated as CASSLRVPGVDTQYF.

In its sample, this clone was seen a few times. V and J are TRBV4-1 and TRBJ1-4, with 10 bases that match TRBD1. With V trimmed by 6 bases and J by 1 base, 5 bases remained unmatched. The CDR3 has 16 amino acids. CDR1 and CDR2 from the germline V gene are MGHRA and YSYEKL. The CDR3 spells CASSRQGAGTNEKLFF. The CDR3, as DNA: TGCGCCAGCAGTCGACAGGGGGCAGGAACTAATGAAAAACTGTTTTTT.

The chain links TRBV28 to TRBJ2-7; 9 bases are a match to TRBD1. With 7 bases clipped from V and 2 bases from J, the junction kept 6 bases outside the gene matches. Germline-derived CDR1 and CDR2 are MDHEN and SYDVKM. This CDR3 region has 14 residues. CDR3 region: CASNPTGGPYEQYF. The CDR3 DNA sequence: TGTGCCAGCAACCCGACAGGGGGTCCCTACGAGCAGTACTTC.